These 19 T cell receptor beta chains came from one sample sequenced in a study of T cells in localized non-small cell lung cancer. Sequencing was performed with immunoSEQ multiplex PCR; in TCRdb, only in-frame clones are kept and a portion is missing. The sample holds about 45,000 clones, 81% seen once. The specimen comprised peripheral blood mononuclear cells, sampled before any cancer treatment. The receptor source for this set is a man aged 40-75 years with stage III lung adenocarcinoma.

The genes are TRBV29-1 and TRBJ2-2; either TRBD1 or TRBD2 may supply D (5 bases each). This CDR3 has 15 residues. V lost 1 base to trimming and J lost 5 bases, with 14 bases between them. Germline CDR1 reads SQVTM; CDR2 reads ANQGSEA. CDR3 sequence: CSVEGLRGDTGELFF. The CDR3, as DNA: TGCAGCGTTGAAGGCCTCCGAGGGGATACCGGGGAGCTGTTTTTT.

The chain links TRBV19 to TRBJ2-4; TRBD1 matches at 7 bases. Germline CDR1 LNHDA, CDR2 SQIVND (reference sequence). The trim removed 3 bases at V and 0 bases at J, leaving 11 bases unmatched. The CDR3 is made up of 18 amino acids. CDR3 region: CASSMRGMTGLAKNIQYF. Here the CDR3 DNA reads TGTGCCAGTAGTATGAGGGGGATGACAGGGCTAGCCAAAAACATTCAGTACTTC.

In DNA, the CDR3 is TGTGCCAGCAGCTCTTTACAGGGGGCGCGTTCCGAGCAGTACTTC. It yields the protein CASSSLQGARSEQYF. The rearrangement joins TRBV27 to TRBJ2-7; 9 bases are a match to TRBD1. The V and J ends lost 6 bases and 6 bases, in that order; junction bases with no gene match: 12. The CDR3 contains 15 residues. The germline gives CDR1 MNHEY, CDR2 SMNVEV (reference sequence).

V gene TRBV6-1 combines with J gene TRBJ1-1; the D gene is possibly TRBD1 (5 bases). Trimming shortened V by 4 bases and J by 1 base, and 7 bases separated the two germline ends. The CDR3 contains 13 residues. Germline assignment: CDR1 MNHNS and CDR2 SASEGT. The CDR3 sequence is CASSADRNTEAFF. The CDR3 DNA sequence: TGTGCCAGCAGTGCTGACAGGAACACTGAAGCTTTCTTT.

V usage is TRBV13 and J usage is TRBJ2-1; either TRBD1 or TRBD2 may fit D (6 bases each). The germline gives CDR1 PRHDT, CDR2 FYEKMQ (reference sequence). The V and J ends lost 1 base and 8 bases respectively, with 15 bases between them. This CDR3 comprises 15 residues. The CDR3 is CASSLEGGKDDEQFF. The CDR3 region has the DNA TGTGCCAGCAGCTTAGAGGGGGGAAAGGACGATGAGCAGTTCTTC.

V usage is TRBV10-1 and J usage is TRBJ2-5, with TRBD1 matching over 10 bases. CDR1 and CDR2 (germline): WNHNN, SYGVQD (reference sequence). The V gene end was trimmed by 0 bases and the J gene end by 5 bases; junction bases not matched to a gene: 3. This CDR3 region has 15 residues. CDR3 in DNA: TGCGCCAGCAGTGAGTCCGGGACAGGGGTCGAGACCCAGTACTTC. Translating it yields CASSESGTGVETQYF.

The chain combines TRBV6-4 with TRBJ2-2; D remains unclear. The V end was cut by 3 bases, the J end by 6 bases, with 8 bases between. The length of the CDR3 is 13 residues. The germline CDR1 and CDR2 sequences are MRHNA and SNTAGT. The CDR3 coding sequence is TGTGCCAGCAGTGATAAGGTCTCCGGGGAGCTGTTTTTT. This encodes CASSDKVSGELFF.

The chain uses TRBV7-2 and TRBJ1-4; no clear D. The V gene lost 3 bases and the J gene lost 8 bases, with 10 bases spanning the gap. The CDR3 is 13 amino acids. In germline, CDR1 is SGHTA, CDR2 FQGNSA. CDR3 in amino acids: CASSFRQGEKLFF. As DNA, the CDR3 is TGTGCCAGCAGCTTCAGACAAGGGGAAAAACTGTTTTTT.

This chain uses TRBV2 with TRBJ2-3, with TRBD1 as a possible D gene (6 bases). Germline lookup yields CDR1 SNHLY and CDR2 FYNNEI. Trimming shortened V by 4 bases and J by 9 bases, and 14 bases separated the two germline ends. The CDR3 covers 13 residues. This CDR3 reads CASSGSDRLTQYF. The CDR3 DNA reads TGTGCCAGCAGTGGCAGCGACAGGTTGACGCAGTATTTT.

The CDR3 nucleotides are TGTGCCTGGAGGCGGAGCACAGATACGCAGTATTTT. It yields the protein CAWRRSTDTQYF. V and J are TRBV30 and TRBJ2-3; D not certain. The CDR3 contains 12 residues. Trimming removed 3 bases at V and 0 bases at J, with 4 bases between. Germline CDR1 and CDR2: GTSNPN and SVGIG (reference sequence).

This clone was seen a single time. The chain uses TRBV6-6 and TRBJ1-5; D unresolved. This CDR3 region has 15 residues. CDR1 is MNHNY, CDR2 SVGAGI, per germline (reference sequence). Trimming pared 7 bases from V and 3 bases from J, leaving 16 bases between. In DNA, the CDR3 is TGTGCCAGCACCTTAAACCATCCTTACAATCAGCCCCAGCATTTT. Translation: CASTLNHPYNQPQHF.

This chain links TRBV29-1 with TRBJ2-1; 15 positions match TRBD2. Unmatched junction bases numbered 8, after V lost 8 bases and J lost 0 bases. The CDR3 is 17 amino acids. Germline CDR1 and CDR2: SQVTM and ANQGSEA. DNA for the CDR3: TGCAGCCTAATGGGACTAGCGGGGGGAAGCTCCTACAATGAGCAGTTCTTC. Protein sequence: CSLMGLAGGSSYNEQFF.

The gene calls are TRBV2 and TRBJ2-5; TRBD2 is a possible D gene (5 bases). The V end was cut by 4 bases, the J end by 0 bases, with 6 bases between. The CDR3 contains 13 residues. Germline V lookup: CDR1 SNHLY, CDR2 FYNNEI. The CDR3 DNA reads as TGTGCCAGCAGTGGGGAGTACCAAGAGACCCAGTACTTC. Translated: CASSGEYQETQYF.

The V gene is TRBV11-1, the J gene TRBJ2-7; D unclear. This CDR3 region has 12 residues. Germline-derived CDR1 and CDR2 are SGHAT and FQDESV (reference sequence). V was pared by 5 bases and J by 1 base, with 6 bases between. The CDR3 DNA reads TGTGCCAGCAGCGGTCGGTCCTACGAGCAGTACTTC. Amino acids: CASSGRSYEQYF.

The chain joins TRBV6-5 to TRBJ2-1, with 8 bases aligning to TRBD1. Trimming at V came to 0 bases and at J to 7 bases, leaving 5 bases not matched to a gene. Germline CDR1 and CDR2: MNHEY and SVGAGI. CDR3 size: 15 residues. The CDR3 nucleotides are TGTGCCAGCAGTTACTCCCGACAGGGGAAGAATGAGCAGTTCTTC. Translating gives CASSYSRQGKNEQFF.

The V gene is TRBV6-5, the J gene TRBJ2-1; TRBD1 aligns across 8 bases. The CDR3 contains 15 residues. The germline V gene encodes CDR1 MNHEY and CDR2 SVGAGI. Germline trimming cut 5 bases from V and 4 bases from J; bases unmatched to any gene: 7. The CDR3 nucleotides are TGTGCCAGCAGTAGCCGGGGACAGGAATACAATGAGCAGTTCTTC. Protein: CASSSRGQEYNEQFF.

The rearrangement links TRBV10-2 to TRBJ2-7; perhaps TRBD1 as D (6 bases). V lost 0 bases and J lost 4, with 16 bases in between. The CDR3 is 16 residues long. Germline loops: CDR1 WSHSY, CDR2 SAAADI. The chain's CDR3 is CASSESRAGVGYEQYF. CDR3 DNA sequence: TGCGCCAGCAGTGAGTCGCGGGCAGGGGTAGGATACGAGCAGTACTTC.

This clone was seen a handful of times. This rearrangement joins TRBV18 to TRBJ2-7; the D gene could be TRBD1 or TRBD2 (5 bases each). Germline CDR1 and CDR2: KGHSH and LQKENI. The length of the CDR3 is 14 residues. Deletions cut 3 bases from V and 6 bases from J, with 15 bases between. CDR3 protein: CASSPPGRHGEQYF. In nucleotides, the CDR3 is TGTGCCAGCTCACCCCCGGGACGGCACGGCGAGCAGTACTTC.

This chain uses TRBV18 with TRBJ2-5, with a possible D match to TRBD1 (7 bases). Per germline, CDR1 KGHSH and CDR2 LQKENI. Trimming took 2 bases from V and 1 from J, leaving 11 bases between them. The CDR3 totals 15 residues. The CDR3 sequence: CASSPFQGGQETQYF. The CDR3 region has the DNA TGTGCCAGCTCACCATTTCAGGGGGGCCAAGAGACCCAGTACTTC.